The entry below gives a single TCR beta chain sequence along with its context. The V end lost 6 bases, the J end lost 0 bases, and 10 bases lay between the germline ends. This CDR3 is built from 14 residues. TCRdb fed the reads into MiXCR, producing one record per CDR3 protein. Here the sample spans 150,000 to 200,000 distinct CDR3 sequences, about a tenth being singletons. This sample stems from a study of T cell repertoires in cytomegalovirus infection. The chain combines TRBV12-3 or TRBV12-4 with TRBJ2-3; tentatively, D is TRBD2 (5 bases). The TCR sequence derives from a human donor in good health (CMV status not recorded). Some clones in this sample may be carry-over from other donors' samples. Sequenced input: PBMCs. The CDR3 protein is CASSKRTSTDTQYF. The CDR3 DNA follows: TGTGCCAGCAGCAAGCGGACTAGCACAGATACGCAGTATTTT.